This TCR beta chain was recovered during a study of response to subunit inactivated influenza vaccine listed by TCRdb under 2018. The study in broad terms: Deep quantitative T cell receptor repertoire profiling was used in the study to track responses to a trivalent subunit inactivated influenza vaccine. Study-level results and caveats: According to the authors, only a limited number of new T cells may be recruited by each seasonal influenza vaccination.

At least ten counts were recorded for this clonotype. No cognate antigen has been identified for it. Per-base quality was not reported, and no clone a single base away is much larger than it. Library method: RT-PCR. TCRdb lists the instrument as Illumina HiSeq 2500. TCRdb itself trimmed the public reads at Q25 with fastp, ran MiXCR and retained productive beta chains. Under each unique CDR3 protein, matching rows form one entry showing the most common genes and DNA. This sample holds over 450,000 distinct CDR3 sequences; around 13% were observed only once. The ten most abundant clones make up roughly 14% of the sample. Reading the germline V gene gives CDR1 SGHTA and CDR2 FQGNSA. Compared with germline, V lacks 3 bases and J lacks 11 bases; bases without a gene match: 10. The CDR3 contains 14 residues, cysteine and phenylalanine counted. Only CDR3 DNA is held: 42 bases, read in frame from base 1. Reading the label with the study, this specimen's time point is: approximately 40 days after influenza vaccine administration.

This clonotype originated in a man aged 50-59 years who received an inactivated influenza vaccine. Donor details come from another sample of the same person, matched by shared clones. The chain was built from TRBV7-2 and TRBJ2-5, with TRBD2 matching 9 junction bases. Sample: PBMCs from blood, taken 40 to 50 days after vaccination. The base sequence is TGTGCCAGCAGCTTTGGGACTAGCAGATGGGCACAGTACTTC. It codes for CASSFGTSRWAQYF. Supplemented by the reference TRBV7-2 and TRBJ2-5 proteins around the CDR3, the complete variable domain is GAGVSQSPSNKVTEKGKDVELRCDPISGHTALYWYRQSLGQGLEFLIYFQGNSAPDKSGLPSDRFSAERTGGSVSTLTIQRTQQEDSAVYLCASSFGTSRWAQYFGPGTRLLVL.